These 15 T cell receptor beta chains were sequenced from one sample in a study of T cells in Graves' hyperthyroidism and ophthalmopathy. It was RNA transcripts that yielded the amplified TCR beta CDR3 regions. HTBI primers drove first-round RT-PCR of the TCR CDR3. Each CDR3 protein gets one entry after TCRdb re-called the multiplex PCR reads with MiXCR. The sample yields 450,000 to 600,000 distinct CDR3 sequences, 11% to 15% seen once. The sample consisted of blood. These receptors all come from a woman aged 40 to 55 with Graves' hyperthyroidism.

This clonotype was seen many times. This sequence joins TRBV5-1 and TRBJ2-1; TRBD2 matches at 8 bases. This CDR3 contains 14 residues. The V and J ends lost 4 bases and 7 bases, in that order; junction bases with no gene match: 7. Germline V gene data show CDR1 as SGHRS and CDR2 as YFSETQ. CDR3 nucleotides: TGCGCCAGCAGCCAATGGGGACTAGAGAATGAGCAGTTCTTC. Translation: CASSQWGLENEQFF. Using reference TRBV5-1 and TRBJ2-1 for the parts outside the CDR3, the full variable domain is KAGVTQTPRYLIKTRGQQVTLSCSPISGHRSVSWYQQTPGQGLQFLFEYFSETQRNKGNFPGRFSGRQFSNSRSEMNVSTLELGDSALYLCASSQWGLENEQFFGPGTRLTVL.

The chain carries TRBV20-1 and TRBJ2-5, with D perhaps being TRBD1 or TRBD2 (5 bases each). Trimming cost V 5 bases and J 3 bases, with 16 bases left between them. Germline V lookup: CDR1 DFQATT, CDR2 SNEGSKA (reference sequence). The CDR3 length is 14 residues. The CDR3 DNA reads TGCAGTGCTCGCGGACAAGGGACCAAAGAGACCCAGTACTTC. Amino acid sequence: CSARGQGTKETQYF.

There are many counts of this clonotype. V and J are TRBV24-1 and TRBJ1-5; D perhaps matches TRBD1 (5 bases). V was clipped by 4 bases and J by 3 bases, with 12 bases between them. The CDR3 loop spans 15 amino acids. From germline, CDR1 is KGHDR and CDR2 SFDVKD. CDR3 in amino acids: CATSEGRVPNQPQHF. The CDR3 nucleotides read TGTGCCACCAGTGAGGGCAGGGTCCCCAATCAGCCCCAGCATTTT.

This clonotype was counted at least ten times. The chain uses TRBV20-1 and TRBJ1-5, with unresolved D. Trimming removed 1 base from V and 2 bases from J, with 12 bases in between. CDR3 size: 15 residues. Germline-derived CDR1 and CDR2 are DFQATT and SNEGSKA (reference sequence). Here the CDR3 reads CSARVGGVGNQPQHF. As DNA, the CDR3 is TGCAGTGCTAGAGTTGGTGGGGTAGGCAATCAGCCCCAGCATTTT.

The chain joins TRBV7-2 to TRBJ2-7, with 9 bases matching TRBD1. With V trimmed by 4 bases and J by 2 bases, 6 bases remained unmatched. Germline V lookup: CDR1 SGHTA, CDR2 FQGNSA. This CDR3 is built from 15 residues. The CDR3 protein is CASSWGTGPPYEQYF. The CDR3 nucleotides are TGTGCCAGCAGCTGGGGGACAGGGCCCCCCTACGAGCAGTACTTC. The full variable domain, its missing parts supplied by reference TRBV7-2 and TRBJ2-7, is GAGVSQSPSNKVTEKGKDVELRCDPISGHTALYWYRQSLGQGLEFLIYFQGNSAPDKSGLPSDRFSAERTGGSVSTLTIQRTQQEDSAVYLCASSWGTGPPYEQYFGPGTRLTVT.

This sequence joins TRBV9 and TRBJ2-2, with 11 nucleotides matching TRBD2. This CDR3 has 17 residues. In germline, CDR1 is SGDLS, CDR2 YYNGEE. Trimming removed 3 bases from V and 11 bases from J; junction bases left unmatched: 15. CDR3 residues: CASSDTSGGAGERELFF. CDR3 sequence (DNA): TGTGCCAGCAGCGATACTAGCGGGGGCGCGGGCGAAAGAGAGCTGTTTTTT.

In this sample, this clonotype turned up many times. The chain is built from TRBV20-1 and TRBJ2-2; 8 bases fit TRBD1. J was trimmed by 5 bases and V by 4 bases; bases with no gene match: 6. This CDR3 spans 14 amino acids. Germline-derived CDR1 and CDR2 are DFQATT and SNEGSKA (reference sequence). The CDR3 loop reads CSAKGQDVTGELFF. DNA for the CDR3: TGCAGTGCTAAGGGACAGGACGTAACCGGGGAGCTGTTTTTT.

This clonotype has more than one count but fewer than ten. This rearrangement joins TRBV19 to TRBJ1-1; 7 bases map to TRBD1. V shed 8 bases, J shed 5 bases, and the junction held 8 bases outside the gene matches. Germline V lookup: CDR1 LNHDA, CDR2 SQIVND (reference sequence). CDR3 length: 13 residues. This CDR3 reads CASGYRGGTEAFF. CDR3 sequence (DNA): TGTGCCAGTGGATACAGGGGAGGTACTGAAGCTTTCTTT.

This clonotype was counted ten times or more. The V and J genes are TRBV28 and TRBJ2-6; 10 nucleotides agree with TRBD1. Germline V CDR1 and CDR2: MDHEN, SYDVKM. Unmatched junction bases numbered 5, after V lost 6 bases and J lost 0 bases. The CDR3 extends over 17 amino acids. CDR3 amino acids: CASRGTGDYSGANVLTF. In DNA, the CDR3 is TGTGCCAGCAGGGGGACAGGGGATTACTCTGGGGCCAACGTCCTGACTTTC. Combining the CDR3 with reference TRBV28 and TRBJ2-6 gives the whole variable domain DVKVTQSSRYLVKRTGEKVFLECVQDMDHENMFWYRQDPGLGLRLIYFSYDVKMKEKGDIPEGYSVSREKKERFSLILESASTNQTSMYLCASRGTGDYSGANVLTFGAGSRLTVL.

The chain combines TRBV30 with TRBJ1-2, with 10 bases aligning to TRBD1. Unmatched junction bases numbered 8, after V lost 4 bases and J lost 6 bases. This CDR3 contains 14 residues. CDR1 and CDR2 from the germline V gene are GTSNPN and SVGIG (reference sequence). CDR3 sequence: CAWTGTGVGNGYTF. CDR3 DNA sequence: TGTGCCTGGACCGGGACAGGGGTGGGCAATGGCTACACCTTC.

This clonotype was picked up many times. V gene TRBV20-1 combines with J gene TRBJ2-3, with TRBD2 matching over 13 bases. CDR3 length equals 14 residues. Germline lookup yields CDR1 DFQATT and CDR2 SNEGSKA (reference sequence). J lost 10 bases, V lost 2 bases, and 6 bases had no gene match. CDR3 in amino acids: CSARTSGRAAAQYF. The CDR3 DNA reads TGCAGTGCTAGAACTAGCGGGAGGGCCGCGGCGCAGTATTTT.

This clonotype was found many times. The genes are TRBV20-1 and TRBJ2-7; 9 bases match TRBD1. This CDR3 is 14 amino acids long. The V gene end was trimmed by 1 base and the J gene end by 6 bases; junction bases not matched to a gene: 7. Per germline, CDR1 DFQATT and CDR2 SNEGSKA (reference sequence). This CDR3 reads CSARAGTGLFEQYF. The CDR3 DNA follows: TGCAGTGCTAGAGCTGGGACAGGGCTGTTCGAGCAGTACTTC.

The chain employs TRBV28 and TRBJ1-5; D may be TRBD1 (6 bases). CDR3 length: 14 amino acids. Germline CDR1 MDHEN, CDR2 SYDVKM. Trimming left V 5 bases short and J 6 bases short, with 14 bases between. This CDR3 is CASSLNRVRQPQHF. DNA of the CDR3: TGTGCCAGCAGTCTAAACAGGGTTCGTCAGCCCCAGCATTTT. Drawing the rest from reference TRBV28 and TRBJ1-5, the complete variable domain is DVKVTQSSRYLVKRTGEKVFLECVQDMDHENMFWYRQDPGLGLRLIYFSYDVKMKEKGDIPEGYSVSREKKERFSLILESASTNQTSMYLCASSLNRVRQPQHFGDGTRLSIL.

This clonotype was detected ten times or more. The V and J genes are TRBV12-3 or TRBV12-4 and TRBJ2-7; D possibly corresponds to TRBD2 (6 bases). The CDR3 totals 14 residues. The V gene lost 5 bases and the J gene lost 0 bases, with 11 bases spanning the gap. The CDR3 region is CASSPDGSSYEQYF. CDR3 in DNA: TGTGCCAGCAGTCCTGACGGGAGCTCCTACGAGCAGTACTTC.

This clonotype came up many times. V is TRBV30 and J is TRBJ2-5; the match to TRBD2 covers 7 bases. The J segment lost 4 bases and the V segment lost 5 bases, leaving 4 bases of the junction unmatched. This CDR3 contains 12 residues. Germline lookup yields CDR1 GTSNPN and CDR2 SVGIG (reference sequence). The CDR3 here is CAWEPGGETQYF. CDR3 in DNA: TGTGCCTGGGAACCGGGGGGAGAGACCCAGTACTTC.